This TCR beta chain was sequenced during a study of T cells in Graves' hyperthyroidism and ophthalmopathy. The length of the CDR3 is 14 residues. Germline CDR1 and CDR2: ENHRY and SYGVKD. Trimming cost V 10 bases and J 3 bases, with 16 bases left between them. TCR beta CDR3 regions were amplified from RNA transcripts. A first-round RT-PCR of the TCR CDR3 used the HTBI primer set. A single record per CDR3 protein comes from TCRdb applying MiXCR to the multiplex PCR reads. This table holds about 770,000 distinct CDR3 sequences, 15% to 20% found once. This clonotype was found a few times. The source of this sequence is a woman in her forties or fifties with Graves' hyperthyroidism that later progressed to Graves' ophthalmopathy. Sequenced material: blood. This chain uses TRBV10-3 with TRBJ1-3; TRBD1 is a possible D gene (5 bases). CDR3 sequence reads: CATSIGELGNTIYF. As DNA, the CDR3 is TGTGCCACCTCGATAGGGGAACTTGGAAACACCATATATTTT.